This TCR beta chain comes out of a study of OX40 agonist ivuxolimab in advanced cancers. Repertoires were generated with immunoSEQ multiplex PCR, while TCRdb's copy carries only in-frame clones and drops some. This sample has fewer than 85,000 clones, with roughly 85% found just once. J gave up 2 bases and V 1 base, and 12 bases lay outside the gene matches. The CDR3 contains 18 residues. Germline V lookup: CDR1 ENHRY, CDR2 SYGVKD. A word on this clone: The antigen remains undetermined.

Study findings and constraints: Among the lowest levels of clonal expansion were found in partial responders at 0.1-3.0 mg/kg. There were, on average, more expanded clones in CD8+ T cells than in CD4+.

This receptor was identified in an adult with an advanced solid tumor such as melanoma, head and neck, liver or kidney cancer. The source was CD4+ or CD8+ T cells sorted from blood, collected in a trial of the OX40 agonist ivuxolimab. The rearrangement uses TRBV10-3 and TRBJ1-1; 8 bases fit TRBD1. The chain's CDR3 is CAISEYSGGFGVNTEAFF. The DNA for the CDR3 is TGTGCCATCAGTGAGTACTCAGGGGGCTTCGGGGTAAACACTGAAGCTTTCTTT.